These 17 T cell receptor beta chains were sequenced from one sample in a study of blood T cell repertoires in COVID-19 (dated by TCRdb to about 2020). The library was generated by the immunoSEQ multiplex PCR assay. Sourced from immuneACCESS, this table was stored by TCRdb with only in-frame sequences that have V and J called. A share of the clones is absent; for the studies checked, an unresolved V gene accounts for under half, and the remainder has no known explanation. Across this sample there are some 83,000 clones, with roughly 78% seen only once. In total, the top ten clones hold 20% to 25% of the sample. Sequencing used peripheral blood. The receptors derive from a human donor in a cohort sampled during active COVID-19.

The chain combines TRBV4-2 with TRBJ1-2; D possibly corresponds to TRBD1 (6 bases). Trimming stripped 4 bases from V and 6 bases from J, with 21 bases between. Germline V gene data show CDR1 as LGHNA and CDR2 as YNFKEQ. This CDR3 contains 16 residues. CDR3 sequence reads: CASSPGGGGAFHGYTF. CDR3 nucleotides: TGTGCCAGCAGCCCCGGAGGGGGGGGCGCATTCCATGGCTACACCTTC.

This chain joins TRBV4-2 and TRBJ2-1; 11 bases are a match to TRBD1. This CDR3 comprises 15 residues. Trimming removed 1 base from V and 7 bases from J; junction bases left unmatched: 3. CDR1 is LGHNA and CDR2 is YNFKEQ in the germline V gene. The CDR3 sequence is CASSQGTGGLNEQFF. CDR3 DNA: TGTGCCAGCAGCCAAGGGACAGGGGGCTTGAATGAGCAGTTCTTC.

The rearrangement links TRBV24-1 to TRBJ2-5, with 8 bases fitting TRBD1. Germline V gene sequence: CDR1 KGHDR, CDR2 SFDVKD. Losses at the gene ends were 3 bases for V and 5 bases for J; bases not matched to a gene: 7. The CDR3 covers 15 residues. The CDR3 region is CATSDRTGRRETQYF. The CDR3 DNA reads as TGTGCCACCAGTGATCGGACAGGGAGGAGGGAGACCCAGTACTTC.

The chain employs TRBV19 and TRBJ1-2, with D possibly matching TRBD1 (6 bases). The CDR3 sequence is 14 residues long. Germline V lookup: CDR1 LNHDA, CDR2 SQIVND (reference sequence). V was pared by 3 bases and J by 8 bases, with 16 bases between. In DNA form, the CDR3 reads TGTGCCAGTAGTATGGGGGGGCGCATGCACGGCTACACCTTC. This encodes CASSMGGRMHGYTF.

The V and J genes are TRBV28 and TRBJ2-7, with D unclear. V lost 5 bases and J 4 bases, leaving 9 bases between the germline ends. This CDR3 has 12 residues. Germline lookup yields CDR1 MDHEN and CDR2 SYDVKM. CDR3 in amino acids: CASSGLLYEQYF. The CDR3 coding sequence is TGTGCCAGCAGTGGGCTGCTATACGAGCAGTACTTC.

The chain couples TRBV5-5 to TRBJ2-7, with D maybe TRBD1 (6 bases). The length of the CDR3 is 14 residues. Germline assignment: CDR1 SGHKS and CDR2 YYEKEE (reference sequence). Trimming left V 0 bases short and J 4 bases short, with 11 bases between. The CDR3 sequence: CASSLGPGDYEQYF. The CDR3 coding sequence is TGTGCCAGCAGCTTGGGGCCAGGGGATTACGAGCAGTACTTC.

The rearrangement links TRBV7-9 to TRBJ1-2; a possible D gene is TRBD1 (5 bases). Germline CDR1 is SEHNR and CDR2 is FQNEAQ (reference sequence). The CDR3 contains 15 residues. Trimming removed 4 bases from V and 0 bases from J, with 12 bases in between. CDR3 sequence: CASSSYKTANYGYTF. The CDR3 DNA follows: TGTGCCAGCAGCTCCTATAAGACAGCTAACTATGGCTACACCTTC.

The V call is TRBV28, the J call TRBJ2-3, with D perhaps TRBD1 (6 bases). Germline V gene sequence: CDR1 MDHEN, CDR2 SYDVKM. The CDR3 covers 16 residues. Deletions cut 6 bases from V and 0 bases from J, with 16 bases between. For the CDR3, the DNA is TGTGCCAGCAGGCGGATGACAGGTACTAGCACAGATACGCAGTATTTT. Translated, it gives CASRRMTGTSTDTQYF.

The chain recombines TRBV28 with TRBJ2-7, with D maybe TRBD1 (6 bases). In germline, CDR1 is MDHEN, CDR2 SYDVKM. The CDR3 runs 15 residues. V lost 0 bases and J 2 bases, leaving 11 bases between the germline ends. CDR3 DNA: TGTGCCAGCAGTTTATGGGGGTCAGGGGCCTACGAGCAGTACTTC. This sequence encodes CASSLWGSGAYEQYF.

This clone was found a few times. This sequence joins TRBV6-5 and TRBJ1-1; D gene ambiguous. CDR1 and CDR2 (germline): MNHEY, SVGAGI. The CDR3 runs to 13 residues. The germline V and J ends were trimmed by 5 bases and 5 bases, with 12 bases remaining between them. The CDR3 protein is CASSISPRTEAFF. CDR3 in DNA: TGTGCCAGCAGTATTTCGCCGCGGACTGAAGCTTTCTTT.

This chain connects TRBV19 to TRBJ2-3; TRBD2 matches at 10 bases. Looked up from germline, CDR1 is LNHDA and CDR2 is SQIVND (reference sequence). The CDR3 covers 15 residues. V shed 5 bases, J shed 2 bases, and the junction held 4 bases outside the gene matches. In nucleotides, the CDR3 is TGTGCCAGTAGTCTTAGCGGGGGGAACACAGATACGCAGTATTTT. It translates to CASSLSGGNTDTQYF.

V is TRBV4-1 and J is TRBJ2-1, with TRBD1 as a possible D gene (7 bases). CDR3 size: 16 residues. Germline lookup yields CDR1 MGHRA and CDR2 YSYEKL. V gave up 0 bases and J gave up 8 bases, with 17 bases separating them. This CDR3 is CASSQEPGARGDEQFF. The CDR3 coding sequence is TGCGCCAGCAGCCAAGAGCCGGGGGCCAGGGGGGATGAGCAGTTCTTC.

The chain is built from TRBV2 and TRBJ1-2, with 7 nucleotides matching TRBD1. This CDR3 is 13 amino acids long. Trimming cost V 4 bases and J 7 bases; bases outside gene matches: 6. Germline V gives CDR1 SNHLY, CDR2 FYNNEI. The CDR3 DNA sequence: TGTGCCAGCAGTGGGGACAGCCCCTCTGGCTACACCTTC. This sequence encodes CASSGDSPSGYTF. Full variable domain (remainder filled in from reference TRBV2 and TRBJ1-2): EPEVTQTPSHQVTQMGQEVILRCVPISNHLYFYWYRQILGQKVEFLVSFYNNEISEKSEIFDDQFSVERPDGSNFTLKIRSTKLEDSAMYFCASSGDSPSGYTFGSGTRLTVV.

This sequence joins TRBV28 and TRBJ1-4, with TRBD1 matching over 9 bases. Trimming at V came to 11 bases and at J to 7 bases, leaving 11 bases not matched to a gene. This CDR3 comprises 14 residues. Germline CDR1 MDHEN, CDR2 SYDVKM. The CDR3 DNA reads as TGTGCCTCATCGGAAGGGACAGGGCCTGAAAAACTGTTTTTT. The encoded protein is CASSEGTGPEKLFF. Drawing the rest from reference TRBV28 and TRBJ1-4, the complete variable domain is DVKVTQSSRYLVKRTGEKVFLECVQDMDHENMFWYRQDPGLGLRLIYFSYDVKMKEKGDIPEGYSVSREKKERFSLILESASTNQTSMYLCASSEGTGPEKLFFGSGTQLSVL.

The V and J genes are TRBV14 and TRBJ2-2; perhaps TRBD1 as D (5 bases). CDR1 is SGHDN and CDR2 is FVKESK in the germline V gene. Trimming pared 4 bases from V and 6 bases from J, leaving 18 bases between. The CDR3 length is 16 residues. The CDR3 nucleotides are TGTGCCAGCAGCCCCCTCCAGGGAATCAAGGCCGGGGAGCTGTTTTTT. This gives the protein CASSPLQGIKAGELFF.

The CDR3 protein is CASTAGHPAYYAQYF. In DNA form, the CDR3 reads TGTGCCAGCACTGCCGGACACCCCGCATATTATGCGCAGTATTTT. This chain connects TRBV28 to TRBJ2-3; possible D gene TRBD1, 5 bases. V lost 7 bases to trimming and J lost 10 bases, with 24 bases between them. This CDR3 contains 15 residues. Germline CDR1 is MDHEN and CDR2 is SYDVKM.

The chain combines TRBV9 with TRBJ1-2, with D possibly TRBD1 on 5 matching bases. V lost 5 bases and J 4 bases, leaving 12 bases between the germline ends. The CDR3 runs 13 residues. The germline V gene encodes CDR1 SGDLS and CDR2 YYNGEE. This chain's CDR3 is CASRSGGTYGYTF. CDR3 nucleotides: TGTGCCAGCAGGTCCGGCGGGACCTATGGCTACACCTTC.